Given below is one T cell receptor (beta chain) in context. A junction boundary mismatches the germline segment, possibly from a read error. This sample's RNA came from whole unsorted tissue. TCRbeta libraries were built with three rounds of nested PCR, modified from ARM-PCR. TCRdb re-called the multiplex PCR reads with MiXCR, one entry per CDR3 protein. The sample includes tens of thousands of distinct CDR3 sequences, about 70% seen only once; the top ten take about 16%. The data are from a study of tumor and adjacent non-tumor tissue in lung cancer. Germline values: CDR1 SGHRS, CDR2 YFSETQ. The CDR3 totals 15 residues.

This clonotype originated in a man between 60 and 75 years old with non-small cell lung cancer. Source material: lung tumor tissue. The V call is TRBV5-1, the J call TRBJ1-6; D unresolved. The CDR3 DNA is TGCGCCAGCAGCTTGGTTGGCGGTCATGGATCACCCCTCTACTTT. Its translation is CASSLVGGHGSPLYF.